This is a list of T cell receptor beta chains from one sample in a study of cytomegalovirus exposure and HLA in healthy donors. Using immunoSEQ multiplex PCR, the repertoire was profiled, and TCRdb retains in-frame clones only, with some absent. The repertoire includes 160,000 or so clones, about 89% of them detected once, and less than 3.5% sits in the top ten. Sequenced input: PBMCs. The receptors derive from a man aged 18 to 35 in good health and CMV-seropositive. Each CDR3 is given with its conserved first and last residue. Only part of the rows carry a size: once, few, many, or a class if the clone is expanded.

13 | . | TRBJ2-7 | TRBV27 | CASSLGGSYEQYF
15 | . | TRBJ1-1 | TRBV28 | CASSSNREWETEAFF
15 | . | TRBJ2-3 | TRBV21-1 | CATKGPWRRTDTQYF
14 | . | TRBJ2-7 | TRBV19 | CASSASQGYYEQYF
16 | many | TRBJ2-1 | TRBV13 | CASSLEGSGAYNEQFF
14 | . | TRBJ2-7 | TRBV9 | CASSVSAVAGEQYF
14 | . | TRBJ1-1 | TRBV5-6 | CASSLGQSNTEAFF
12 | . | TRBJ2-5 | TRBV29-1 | CSVETSGETQYF
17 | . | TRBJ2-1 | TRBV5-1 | CASSFGPTSGRGNEQFF
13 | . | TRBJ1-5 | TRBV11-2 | CASSISGNQPQHF
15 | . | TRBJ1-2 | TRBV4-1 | CASSQGQGANYGYTF
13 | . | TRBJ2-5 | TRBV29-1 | CSIGTSEQETQYF
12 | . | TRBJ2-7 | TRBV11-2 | CASSAGTYEQYF
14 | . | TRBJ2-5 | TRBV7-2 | CASSQRQGLGAQYF
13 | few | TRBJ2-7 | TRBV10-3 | CAVSPGTGYQQYF
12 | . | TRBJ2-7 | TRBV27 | CASSPQLGEQYF
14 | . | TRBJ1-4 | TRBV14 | CASSLDRDFEKLFF
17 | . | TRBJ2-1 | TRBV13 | CASSSTFTGSPYNEQFF
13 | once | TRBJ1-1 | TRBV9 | CASSVTGNQEAFF
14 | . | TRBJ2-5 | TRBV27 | CASSYELAGETQYF
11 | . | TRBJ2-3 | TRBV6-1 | CASGRGQGYYF
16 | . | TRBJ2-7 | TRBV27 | CASSQGLAGGTYEQYF
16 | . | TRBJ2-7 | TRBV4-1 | CASSQAQGFSSYEQYF
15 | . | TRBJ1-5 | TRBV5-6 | CASSLKGASNQPQHF
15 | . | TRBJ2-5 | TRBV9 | CASSVAGGPQETQYF
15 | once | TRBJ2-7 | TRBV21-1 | CASSKAGGDTYEQYF
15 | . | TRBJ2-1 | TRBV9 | CASSVGAGVGNEQFF
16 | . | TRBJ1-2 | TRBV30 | CAWSATRVSMQYGYTF
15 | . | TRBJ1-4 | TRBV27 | CASSFRLSGNEKLFF
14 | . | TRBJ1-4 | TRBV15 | CATKQGATNEKLFF